Following are 15 T cell receptor beta chains from one sample sequenced in a study of blood T cell repertoires in COVID-19. Libraries were prepared by immunoSEQ multiplex PCR; TCRdb keeps only in-frame clonotypes and omits some of them. This table holds 130,000 to 150,000 clones, more than 75% found once. Sequencing input: peripheral blood. The receptors originated from a man between 60 and 70 years old with acute or convalescent COVID-19.

The rearrangement links TRBV5-8 to TRBJ1-5, with 8 bases identical to TRBD1. The trim removed 3 bases at V and 7 bases at J, leaving 12 bases unmatched. Germline CDR1 reads SGHTS; CDR2 reads YDEGEE. The CDR3 is made up of 16 amino acids. CDR3 region: CASSSGTQGAKQPQHF. The CDR3 DNA sequence: TGTGCCAGCAGCTCGGGCACCCAGGGGGCGAAACAGCCCCAGCATTTT. Combining the CDR3 with reference TRBV5-8 and TRBJ1-5 gives the whole variable domain EAGVTQSPTHLIKTRGQQATLRCSPISGHTSVYWYQQALGLGLQFLLWYDEGEERNRGNFPPRFSGRQFPNYSSELNVNALELEDSALYLCASSSGTQGAKQPQHFGDGTRLSIL.

With regard to this clone: At the DNA level, this CDR3 is encoded by other sequences in the same sample as well. The J gene is TRBJ2-2, the V gene TRBV11-3, with TRBD1 matching over 8 bases. Per the germline V gene, CDR1 is SGHNT and CDR2 is YENEEA. There are 15 residues in the CDR3. V was pared by 2 bases and J by 5 bases, with 4 bases of the junction left unmatched. The CDR3 bases are TGTGCCAGCAGCTTACAGGGGGCTGGGACCGGGGAGCTGTTTTTT. Protein: CASSLQGAGTGELFF.

The rearrangement joins TRBV21-1 to TRBJ1-3; the D segment call TRBD1 is taken from the table without a DNA check. TRBV21-1 is classified as a pseudogene. The CDR3 contains 15 residues. For the CDR3, the DNA is TGTGCCAGCAGCGACGACAGGCCCTCTGGAAACACCATATATTTT. The encoded protein is CASSDDRPSGNTIYF.

V is TRBV28 and J is TRBJ2-3; D gene unclear. This CDR3 is built from 13 residues. Germline loops: CDR1 MDHEN, CDR2 SYDVKM. Trimming took off 10 bases at V and 7 bases at J, with 18 bases between the two ends. The CDR3 coding sequence is TGTGCCACCCCTGGTTTATTCCCTAATACGCAGTATTTT. Protein sequence: CATPGLFPNTQYF.

By share of the sample, this clone is medium-sized. V gene TRBV7-8 combines with J gene TRBJ2-3; 7 nucleotides align to TRBD1. Germline V gives CDR1 SGHVS, CDR2 FQNEAQ. The CDR3 is 13 amino acids. With 3 bases clipped from V and 6 bases from J, the junction kept 3 bases outside the gene matches. Written as DNA, the CDR3 is TGTGCCAGCAGCTTGACAGGGTTGGATACGCAGTATTTT. Encoded protein: CASSLTGLDTQYF.

The rearrangement joins TRBV6-6 to TRBJ2-5; TRBD2 matches at 7 bases. This CDR3 comprises 15 residues. Germline values: CDR1 MNHNY, CDR2 SVGAGI (reference sequence). Trimming cost V 9 bases and J 2 bases; bases outside gene matches: 12. In DNA form, the CDR3 reads TGTGCCAGTTCTCTAGGCGGGGGTCCGCAAGAGACCCAGTACTTC. It codes for CASSLGGGPQETQYF.

V gene TRBV27 combines with J gene TRBJ2-7, with TRBD2 identical over 11 bases. Germline V gene sequence: CDR1 MNHEY, CDR2 SMNVEV (reference sequence). Trimming removed 6 bases from V and 1 base from J; junction bases left unmatched: 5. This CDR3 spans 15 amino acids. DNA of the CDR3: TGTGCCAGCAGAAACGGACTAGCGGGTTCCTACGAGCAGTACTTC. It translates to CASRNGLAGSYEQYF.

This clone was seen only once. J is TRBJ2-7 and V is TRBV27; 9 bases map to TRBD2. Germline V gene sequence: CDR1 MNHEY, CDR2 SMNVEV (reference sequence). The V segment lost 2 bases and the J segment 3 bases; nucleotides outside the gene matches: 5. This CDR3 has 15 residues. This CDR3 reads CASSLGGTSSYEQYF. CDR3 coding DNA: TGTGCCAGCAGTTTAGGTGGGACTAGCAGCTACGAGCAGTACTTC.

The chain has TRBV7-2 and TRBJ2-1; no firm D call. The V gene lost 5 bases and the J gene lost 0 bases, with 11 bases spanning the gap. Germline values: CDR1 SGHTA, CDR2 FQGNSA. The CDR3 has 15 amino acids. CDR3 DNA: TGTGCCAGCAGCCCGAGGTATAGCTCCTACAATGAGCAGTTCTTC. Its protein product is CASSPRYSSYNEQFF. The entire variable domain, with the rest obtained from reference TRBV7-2 and TRBJ2-1, is as follows: GAGVSQSPSNKVTEKGKDVELRCDPISGHTALYWYRQSLGQGLEFLIYFQGNSAPDKSGLPSDRFSAERTGGSVSTLTIQRTQQEDSAVYLCASSPRYSSYNEQFFGPGTRLTVL.

This chain uses TRBV7-8 with TRBJ2-1; a possible D gene is TRBD2 (6 bases). V was pared by 3 bases and J by 8 bases, with 14 bases between. The CDR3 loop spans 14 amino acids. Germline-derived CDR1 and CDR2 are SGHVS and FQNEAQ. The CDR3 bases are TGTGCCAGCAGCTTGGGACTCCTCGGATATGAGCAGTTCTTC. Its translation is CASSLGLLGYEQFF.

The chain employs TRBV28 and TRBJ2-3, with 9 bases fitting TRBD2. Per the germline V gene, CDR1 is MDHEN and CDR2 is SYDVKM. The CDR3 runs 14 residues. V lost 3 bases to trimming and J lost 4 bases; unmatched junction nucleotides: 2. The CDR3 protein is CASSFGLASDTQYF. CDR3 bases: TGTGCCAGCAGTTTTGGACTAGCGTCAGATACGCAGTATTTT.

The chain links TRBV19 to TRBJ2-7, with 10 bases that match TRBD1. The V segment lost 4 bases and the J segment 5 bases; nucleotides outside the gene matches: 8. The CDR3 extends over 15 amino acids. Germline V CDR1 and CDR2: LNHDA, SQIVND (reference sequence). Here the CDR3 DNA reads TGTGCCAGTAGTAGAACAGGACAGGGGGACCACGAGCAGTACTTC. Residues: CASSRTGQGDHEQYF.

CDR3 sequence: CASTRDRGNTEAFF. CDR3 DNA: TGCGCCAGCACCCGGGACAGGGGGAACACTGAAGCTTTCTTT. The gene calls are TRBV10-1 and TRBJ1-1; 10 bases map to TRBD1. V lost 7 bases to trimming and J lost 1 base; unmatched junction nucleotides: 3. CDR1 and CDR2 from the germline V gene are WNHNN and SYGVQD (reference sequence). This CDR3 is built from 14 residues.

The chain has TRBV4-1 and TRBJ2-1; 9 nucleotides match TRBD1. The CDR3 spans 17 residues. V trimming: 7 bases; J trimming: 2 bases; junction bases outside the gene matches: 12. CDR1 MGHRA and CDR2 YSYEKL come from the germline V gene. Here the CDR3 DNA reads TGCGCCAGCAAAACGGAGGGACAGGGTGAACCCTACAATGAGCAGTTCTTC. It translates to CASKTEGQGEPYNEQFF.

J is TRBJ2-1 and V is TRBV3-1 (or the pseudogene TRBV3-2); 8 bases are shared with TRBD2. Germline-derived CDR1 and CDR2 are LGHDT and YNNKEL (reference sequence). The CDR3 runs 15 residues. V gave up 4 bases and J gave up 0 bases; unmatched junction bases: 2. The CDR3, as DNA: TGTGCCAGCAGCCCGGGGGGGGTCTCCTACAATGAGCAGTTCTTC. The encoded protein is CASSPGGVSYNEQFF.